One and the same sample provided the 27 T cell receptor beta chains below, sequenced in a study of cytomegalovirus exposure and HLA in healthy donors. The PCR used 60 Vbeta and 13 Jbeta primers. Sequenced by immunoSEQ multiplex PCR; TCRdb stores in-frame clones only, minus some. The profile shows about 190,000 clones, more than 65% of them singletons. What was sequenced was PBMCs. These receptors were taken from a middle-aged man in good health and CMV-seropositive.

The V call is TRBV2, the J call TRBJ1-2, with 7 bases that match TRBD1. Looked up from germline, CDR1 is SNHLY and CDR2 is FYNNEI. After removal of 7 bases from V and 2 bases from J, the junction contained 10 bases not matched to a gene. The CDR3 is 15 residues long. The CDR3 sequence: CASIPSQGSNYGYTF. The CDR3, as DNA: TGTGCCAGCATACCTTCACAGGGGTCCAACTATGGCTACACCTTC.

The CDR3 nucleotides are TGTGCCAGCAGTTACCCCGGGACAGTCGAGCAGTACTTC. Encoded protein: CASSYPGTVEQYF. This chain joins TRBV7-9 and TRBJ2-7, with 7 bases aligning to TRBD1. The CDR3 runs to 13 residues. V lost 6 bases, J lost 6 bases, and 8 bases stayed unmatched. Germline CDR1 SEHNR, CDR2 FQNEAQ (reference sequence).

V usage is TRBV4-1 and J usage is TRBJ2-2; the match to TRBD2 covers 11 bases. Germline V lookup: CDR1 MGHRA, CDR2 YSYEKL. This CDR3 comprises 16 residues. V was clipped by 1 base and J by 3 bases; unmatched bases: 1. In DNA, the CDR3 is TGCGCCAGCAGCCAAGTAGCGGGGGGGCACACCGGGGAGCTGTTTTTT. Protein sequence: CASSQVAGGHTGELFF.

This chain connects TRBV5-6 to TRBJ2-1; D is possibly TRBD2 (5 bases). Trimming pared 0 bases from V and 8 bases from J, leaving 12 bases between. The CDR3 has 14 residues. CDR1 and CDR2 (germline): SGHDT, YYEEEE. This CDR3 is CASSLGYGVDEQFF. CDR3 nucleotides: TGTGCCAGCAGCTTGGGATACGGGGTGGATGAGCAGTTCTTC.

V usage is TRBV5-6 and J usage is TRBJ2-7, with 11 bases aligning to TRBD2. This CDR3 has 15 amino acids. Germline V gene lookup returns CDR1 SGHDT and CDR2 YYEEEE. With V trimmed by 3 bases and J by 6 bases, 8 bases remained unmatched. In DNA, the CDR3 is TGTGCCAGCAGCTGGAGGCCTAGCGGGAGGATCGAGCAGTACTTC. Residues: CASSWRPSGRIEQYF.

V usage is TRBV5-4 and J usage is TRBJ2-3; 9 nucleotides line up with TRBD2. J was trimmed by 2 bases and V by 1 base; bases with no gene match: 5. Germline values: CDR1 SGHNT, CDR2 YYREEE (reference sequence). The CDR3 is 16 residues long. CDR3 sequence: CASSLYLAGSTDTQYF. For the CDR3, the DNA is TGTGCCAGCAGCTTGTATCTAGCGGGATCCACAGATACGCAGTATTTT.

This clone was found once. V is TRBV28 and J is TRBJ2-6, with 12 bases fitting TRBD2. The trim removed 7 bases at V and 4 bases at J, leaving 8 bases unmatched. CDR1 MDHEN and CDR2 SYDVKM come from the germline V gene. This CDR3 is built from 17 residues. The DNA of the CDR3 is TGTGCCAGCACCTCCGGGACTAGCGGGTTCGGGGCCAACGTCCTGACTTTC. Amino acids: CASTSGTSGFGANVLTF.

The rearrangement uses TRBV7-2 and TRBJ2-7, with TRBD1 matching 10 bases. The CDR3 contains 13 residues. The V gene's germline CDR1 is SGHTA and CDR2 FQGNSA. V gave up 1 base and J gave up 11 bases; unmatched junction bases: 5. The CDR3 is CASSLDWTGGEYF. CDR3 bases: TGTGCCAGCAGCTTAGATTGGACAGGGGGGGAGTACTTC.

V and J are TRBV6-5 and TRBJ2-7; TRBD2 agrees at 7 bases. With V trimmed by 2 bases and J by 2 bases, 9 bases remained unmatched. This CDR3 region has 16 residues. The germline gives CDR1 MNHEY, CDR2 SVGAGI. CDR3 in amino acids: CASSYRSGENPYEQYF. In DNA, the CDR3 is TGTGCCAGCAGTTACCGCAGCGGGGAGAACCCCTACGAGCAGTACTTC.

This clone has just a few counts. J is TRBJ2-7 and V is TRBV5-1, with TRBD1 matching 10 bases. J lost 5 bases, V lost 4 bases, and 9 bases had no gene match. Germline loops: CDR1 SGHRS, CDR2 YFSETQ. CDR3 length equals 15 residues. The CDR3 sequence is CASSGGGQGMNEQYF. CDR3 bases: TGCGCCAGCAGCGGGGGGGGACAGGGGATGAACGAGCAGTACTTC.

The chain uses TRBV7-9 and TRBJ2-3; unclear D gene. From germline, CDR1 is SEHNR and CDR2 FQNEAQ (reference sequence). Trimming took 4 bases from V and 1 from J, leaving 15 bases between them. CDR3 length equals 16 residues. CDR3 loop: CASSSGPLRGTDTQYF. The CDR3, as DNA: TGTGCCAGCAGCTCTGGCCCCTTACGGGGCACAGATACGCAGTATTTT.

J is TRBJ1-1 and V is TRBV4-2; D uncertain. Germline CDR1 reads LGHNA; CDR2 reads YNFKEQ. Trimming pared 1 base from V and 5 bases from J, leaving 11 bases between. The CDR3 covers 14 residues. The CDR3 region has the DNA TGTGCCAGCAGCCAAGTCGGGAGGGATACTGAAGCTTTCTTT. Its protein is CASSQVGRDTEAFF.

This sequence joins TRBV2 and TRBJ2-7; 7 nucleotides align to TRBD1. Germline V gives CDR1 SNHLY, CDR2 FYNNEI. V dropped 7 bases and J dropped 5; count of bases not matched to a gene: 11. The CDR3 sequence is 14 residues long. The chain's CDR3 is CASTKDRWSNEQYF. CDR3 nucleotides: TGTGCCAGCACCAAGGACAGGTGGTCCAACGAGCAGTACTTC.

This clone was detected a few times. The CDR3 bases are TGTGCCAGCAGCTTGGGGAGCACCTACGAGCAGTACTTC. This sequence encodes CASSLGSTYEQYF. V gene TRBV5-6 combines with J gene TRBJ2-7; no reliable D call. V lost 0 bases, J lost 2 bases, and 6 bases lay in between. CDR3 size: 13 residues. Germline V gives CDR1 SGHDT, CDR2 YYEEEE.

This rearrangement joins TRBV9 to TRBJ2-2, with 11 bases identical to TRBD2. This CDR3 is built from 18 residues. The germline CDR1 and CDR2 sequences are SGDLS and YYNGEE. V dropped 0 bases and J dropped 4; count of bases not matched to a gene: 8. The DNA of the CDR3 is TGTGCCAGCAGCGTAGGTACTAGCGGGAGAAGGAGCACCGGGGAGCTGTTTTTT. Its protein product is CASSVGTSGRRSTGELFF.

The chain recombines TRBV18 with TRBJ2-1; 8 nucleotides match TRBD2. The V segment lost 2 bases and the J segment 5 bases; nucleotides outside the gene matches: 8. The CDR3 is made up of 16 amino acids. From germline, CDR1 is KGHSH and CDR2 LQKENI. CDR3 nucleotides: TGTGCCAGCTCACCAACGGGAGGGTGGGAAGACAATGAGCAGTTCTTC. Amino acid sequence: CASSPTGGWEDNEQFF.

This sequence joins TRBV6-4 and TRBJ1-4; 9 bases agree with TRBD1. With V trimmed by 4 bases and J by 8 bases, 17 bases remained unmatched. Germline lookup yields CDR1 MRHNA and CDR2 SNTAGT. The CDR3 is made up of 18 amino acids. Here the CDR3 reads CASSAPRIRGTGREKLFF. The CDR3 region has the DNA TGTGCCAGCAGTGCCCCCCGAATCCGCGGGACAGGGAGGGAAAAACTGTTTTTT.

The chain employs TRBV28 and TRBJ1-2; TRBD1 agrees at 7 bases. CDR1 and CDR2 from the germline V gene are MDHEN and SYDVKM. J was trimmed by 8 bases and V by 5 bases; bases with no gene match: 5. CDR3 length equals 12 residues. CDR3 region: CASSPDRYGYTF. The CDR3 DNA reads TGTGCCAGCAGTCCGGACAGGTACGGCTACACCTTC.

The V call is TRBV5-4, the J call TRBJ2-7; 9 nucleotides match TRBD1. The J segment lost 5 bases and the V segment lost 4 bases, leaving 7 bases of the junction unmatched. The CDR3 contains 14 residues. Germline V gene data show CDR1 as SGHNT and CDR2 as YYREEE (reference sequence). CDR3 residues: CASSPRDRAHEQYF. The CDR3 region has the DNA TGTGCCAGCAGCCCCCGGGACAGGGCCCACGAGCAGTACTTC.

The rearrangement uses TRBV30 and TRBJ2-1, with 8 bases identical to TRBD2. J was trimmed by 4 bases and V by 0 bases; bases with no gene match: 5. The CDR3 covers 15 residues. The V gene's germline CDR1 is GTSNPN and CDR2 SVGIG (reference sequence). CDR3 residues: CAWSVRVAGYNEQFF. CDR3 coding DNA: TGTGCCTGGAGTGTACGGGTAGCGGGGTACAATGAGCAGTTCTTC.

The genes are TRBV4-1 and TRBJ2-1; 10 bases align to TRBD2. CDR3 length: 16 residues. Germline CDR1 reads MGHRA; CDR2 reads YSYEKL. V lost 0 bases, J lost 13 bases, and 12 bases stayed unmatched. The CDR3 nucleotides read TGCGCCAGCAGCCAAGATCGTATACTAGCGGGGCGGGTCCAGTTCTTC. Translated, it gives CASSQDRILAGRVQFF.

V is TRBV29-1 and J is TRBJ2-5, with TRBD1 as a possible D gene (8 bases). CDR3 length equals 14 residues. Germline V gives CDR1 SQVTM, CDR2 ANQGSEA. V was pared by 6 bases and J by 2 bases, with 16 bases between. CDR3 nucleotide sequence: TGCAGCGTCCAGGGGGGGACAGGTCAAGAGACCCAGTACTTC. Translating gives CSVQGGTGQETQYF.

The chain couples TRBV7-2 to TRBJ1-3; tentatively, D is TRBD1 (6 bases). Trimming cost V 2 bases and J 2 bases, with 10 bases left between them. CDR1 and CDR2 from the germline V gene are SGHTA and FQGNSA. The CDR3 length is 15 residues. The CDR3 protein is CASSLTGGAGNTIYF. The CDR3 DNA is TGTGCCAGCAGCTTAACGGGGGGCGCTGGAAACACCATATATTTT.

The chain has TRBV5-6 and TRBJ2-7; a weak D match, TRBD2 (6 bases). This CDR3 has 13 amino acids. Germline values: CDR1 SGHDT, CDR2 YYEEEE. The germline V and J ends were trimmed by 2 bases and 9 bases, with 15 bases remaining between them. The chain's CDR3 is CASSFGRGFGQYF. In nucleotides, the CDR3 is TGTGCCAGCAGCTTTGGGCGGGGCTTTGGGCAGTACTTC.

This clone was found a few times. The chain is built from TRBV15 and TRBJ2-7; tentatively, D is TRBD1 (6 bases). The germline gives CDR1 LNHNV, CDR2 YYDKDF (reference sequence). The CDR3 runs 14 residues. Between the trimmed V and J ends, which lost 1 base and 8 bases, there was a span of 15 bases. Here the CDR3 reads CATSRARDTPQQYF. CDR3 DNA: TGTGCCACCAGCAGAGCCCGGGACACCCCTCAGCAGTACTTC.

V and J are TRBV4-1 and TRBJ2-7; 7 bases are shared with TRBD2. V lost 0 bases, J lost 5 bases, and 10 bases stayed unmatched. The CDR3 is 16 amino acids. The V gene's germline CDR1 is MGHRA and CDR2 YSYEKL. In DNA, the CDR3 is TGCGCCAGCAGCCAAGAAGCGGGACTGCCTTCCGACGAGCAGTACTTC. Its translation: CASSQEAGLPSDEQYF.

The V call is TRBV11-2, the J call TRBJ2-7; 11 positions agree with TRBD1. V lost 2 bases and J lost 2; bases outside the gene matches: 8. Germline V CDR1 and CDR2: SGHAT, FQNNGV. The CDR3 runs 17 residues. CDR3 sequence: CASSLLPGQGEAYEQYF. CDR3 DNA sequence: TGTGCCAGCAGCTTACTCCCGGGACAGGGGGAAGCCTACGAGCAGTACTTC.